A single TCR beta chain is shown here with its context. The target antigen is unknown. The sample belongs to a study of CD8+ T cells in alopecia areata. As for the study in general: The study gave tofacitinib for 6 to 18 months, then 6 months off drug. General observations from the study: Clonality was higher in lesional than normal scalp, especially in alopecia totalis/universalis. A large proportion of expanded lesional clones were detected persisting in scalp and blood during tofacitinib.

V was cut by 7 bases and J by 7 bases, with 16 bases left in between. Per germline, CDR1 MNHNY and CDR2 SVGAGI (reference sequence). This CDR3 is built from 13 residues. As for treatment: oral pan-JAK inhibitor, 5-10 mg twice daily. Following extraction, RNA underwent reverse transcription to cDNA, which served as the sequencing template. Profiling relied on immunoSEQ multiplex PCR, and the TCRdb table lists in-frame clones only, not all of them. The sample has fewer than 200,000 clones; approximately 57% are singletons. The material was CD4+ T cells sorted from blood, obtained at week 24, from a patient treated with tofacitinib. This clonotype originated in a human donor with alopecia areata. This chain connects TRBV6-6 to TRBJ1-2, with D possibly TRBD1 on 5 matching bases. The CDR3 DNA reads TGTGCCAGCACCAGGGACCCGGGGGGTGGCTACACCTTC. As protein: CASTRDPGGGYTF.